This T cell receptor beta chain was captured in a study of PD-1 blockade in classical Hodgkin lymphoma. Time point given: cycle 4 day 1 (C4D1), after around six weeks of nivolumab. Relapses following autologous stem cell transplantation were seen in all patients, with brentuximab vedotin exposure varying. Patients' outcomes at their best amounted to complete response, partial response or progressive disease. Assay used: immunoSEQ multiplex PCR; TCRdb lists only in-frame clones, some missing. The sample shows 25,000 to 40,000 clones, around 80% of them seen only once. In regard to this clone: Its antigen remains unknown.

The CDR3 has 14 amino acids. CDR1 PRHDT and CDR2 FYEKMQ come from the germline V gene (reference sequence). The junction had 7 bases not matched to a gene; V was cut back by 5 bases and J by 4 bases. Study-wide results and caveats: The study found complete responders had baseline diversity similar to newly diagnosed patients. By C4D1, CD4+ diversity increased significantly, especially in complete responders.

The clonotype was recovered from a human donor with classical Hodgkin lymphoma. The V and J genes are TRBV13 and TRBJ2-7, with 8 bases fitting TRBD1. Sequenced material: peripheral blood mononuclear cells (PBMCs), taken before the fourth cycle of nivolumab. The DNA of the CDR3 is TGTGCCAGCAGCGGGCCGGGACAGGCTTACGAGCAGTACGTC. Encoded protein: CASSGPGQAYEQYV.